This T cell receptor (beta chain) was captured by sequencing in a study of cytomegalovirus exposure and HLA in healthy donors. Study summary: It was reported in a later analysis that the roughly 120 validation repertoires used the same platform as the 666 first-cohort repertoires.

The method was immunoSEQ multiplex PCR; TCRdb's version includes in-frame clones alone and lacks a portion of them. The sample has hundreds of thousands of clones, less than 90% seen once. About this clone itself: What it recognizes is unknown.

Regarding the study as a whole: Cytomegalovirus association was listed for roughly 160 TCR beta chains. As confirmed in vitro, three CMV-associated chains were specific for CMV antigens. A subsequent analysis found that TCR clusters from the first cohort also tended to co-occur in the 120 or so validation repertoires, with about 93% of cluster scores above 0.

V was trimmed by 2 bases and J by 11 bases, leaving 15 bases between them. From germline, CDR1 is LGHNA and CDR2 YSLEER. CDR3 length: 13 residues. The rearrangement uses TRBV4-3 and TRBJ1-1; D ambiguous. The sequencing sample was made of PBMCs. This TCR was sampled from a man between 18 and 35 years old in good health and CMV-seropositive. CDR3 amino acids: CASSQRIQTGAFF. The CDR3 DNA reads TGCGCCAGCAGCCAAAGAATCCAGACGGGGGCTTTCTTT.